This T cell receptor beta chain emerged from a study of cytomegalovirus exposure and HLA in healthy donors. In the PCR, 60 Vbeta and 13 Jbeta primers were used. The method was immunoSEQ multiplex PCR; TCRdb's version includes in-frame clones alone and lacks a portion of them. The table shows about 130,000 clones, with roughly four fifths occurring only once. V lost 10 bases to trimming and J lost 1 base, with 20 bases between them. Germline assignment: CDR1 MNHNS and CDR2 SASEGT. The CDR3 is 15 amino acids. Points from the study as a whole: The study labeled 170 or so TCR beta chains cytomegalovirus-associated. Relative to equally common others, HLA-associated TCR beta chains showed greater clonal expansion in a later analysis.

For this clone: Its antigen remains unidentified.

Although they were nominally healthy when sampled, donors likely had unrecorded immune exposures. This rearrangement joins TRBV6-1 to TRBJ2-7; D perhaps matches TRBD1 (5 bases). The sequenced material came from PBMCs. The sequence came from a girl aged 2-10 years in good health and CMV-seronegative. The CDR3: CATHLSRAGSYEQYF. The CDR3 DNA is TGTGCCACCCACCTAAGCCGGGCAGGGTCCTACGAGCAGTACTTC.